The rows below give T cell receptor beta chains drawn from one sample of a study of blood T cell repertoires in COVID-19. The data were produced by immunoSEQ multiplex PCR, yet TCRdb's version contains in-frame clones alone and is incomplete. Counted here are approximately 310,000 clones, around 86% occurring once; the ten biggest clones make up 5.2%. Sequencing input: PBMCs or T cells enriched from blood (not recorded which). These receptor sequences come from a man in his sixties who had recovered from COVID-19. Both conserved end residues are trimmed from each CDR3.

TRBV5-5,ASSQGQAPYNEQF
TRBV9,ASSVGTGGNRELF
TRBV24-1,ATSTGIDTQY
TRBV29-1,SGLSPGQAAYGYT
TRBV9,ASSPLQRETHEQY
TRBV5-6,ASSFYSRRTDTQY
TRBV6-5,ASSPGLWYEQY
TRBV7-2,ASTVDRGYGYT
TRBV27,ASSLAGQSGGYT
TRBV19,ASSSGFREGNTIY
TRBV19,ASSLQDVFYGYT
TRBV5-1,ASAIRTVPGEGYT
TRBV28,ASGRTGGYEQY
TRBV2,ASNTGAGANVLT
TRBV11-2,ASSLDKLADYNEQF
TRBV12-3/TRBV12-4,ASRKSGSDEQY
TRBV5-4,ASSRTTGAPYEQY
TRBV25-1,ASSDIRTGEKTQY
TRBV20-1,SAIKRNEQF
TRBV28,ASSPAGGVQETQY
TRBV6-5,ASSSTDSSNYGYT
TRBV11-2,ASSLDRNEQF
TRBV6-5,ASSSAGTSLYEQY
TRBV12-3/TRBV12-4,ASRYGSSYEQY
TRBV7-9,ASSAWDRDYGYT
TRBV7-9,ASSDREGAAQH
TRBV15,ATSTHRAGYGYT
TRBV28,ASSFRGRTEAF
TRBV13,ASSLGGRAGEQY
TRBV3-1/TRBV3-2,ASSHEARADTDTQY
TRBV24-1,ATSDLSRGEAF
TRBV7-6,ASSLGGRGNSPLH
TRBV15,ATSRPGAGALQPQH
TRBV7-2,ASSLDRLENQPQH
TRBV5-6,ASSLFGTSGRSQETQY
TRBV5-4,ASSLERGGTEAF
TRBV18,ASSPSGQGPGGTEAF
TRBV18,ASSPEREFYNEQF
TRBV9,ASSVALTGGDLETQY
TRBV5-1,ASSFGGGIYNEQF
TRBV6-5,ASRGTYYGYT
TRBV7-3,ASSSSRGGDTGELF
TRBV7-2,ASNYRDRERSPLH
TRBV3-1/TRBV3-2,ASKLRENTEAF
TRBV5-1,ASSPPGQGTYEQY
TRBV28,ASRPPLGQQYNYGYT
TRBV7-9,ASSWGDRSSYEQY
TRBV18,ASSRGGGNQPQH
TRBV19,ATTSTGSGYYGYT
TRBV7-8,ASSLRQVNEKLF
TRBV11-2,ASSFSGSSSTDTQY
TRBV19,ASRTSGRANEQF
TRBV6-5,ASGGVGNYNEQF
TRBV2,ASSEAQAPDTQY
TRBV5-1,ASSSQPGQGIYGYT
TRBV19,ASSDWGQKAVGPLH
TRBV18,ASSPDRVNEQF
TRBV28,ASSARGSYT
TRBV10-3,AISESGTGNEKLF